The 25 T cell receptor beta chains given below trace back to one sample, sequenced in a study of vaccination effects on CD4 cells after COVID-19. Expansion with viral peptide pools was applied to antigen-specific CD4+ T cells by the ViraFEST assay prior to sequencing. The authors isolated CD4+ T cells after around 11 days of culture. Prior SARS-CoV-2 infection was absent in the vaccine recipients, as shown by negative nucleocapsid antibodies. Measured with immunoSEQ multiplex PCR; TCRdb has only the in-frame clones, and not every one. Of tens of thousands of clones in the sample, approximately 70% were seen once. Antigens for these TCRs are unknown. The source material was CD4+ T cells from PBMCs cultured with HCoV-OC43 spike peptides, sampled before COVID-19 vaccination. Subset noted: HCoV-OC43 spike overlapping peptide pool stimulation. These receptors originate from a human donor who received a COVID-19 vaccine.

Here the CDR3 reads CASSKTGTLSSYNEQFF. The CDR3 DNA follows: TGTGCCAGTAGTAAAACCGGGACTCTGAGCTCCTACAATGAGCAGTTCTTC. The chain combines TRBV19 with TRBJ2-1; possible D gene TRBD2, 6 bases. The germline V gene encodes CDR1 LNHDA and CDR2 SQIVND (reference sequence). V was pared by 4 bases and J by 0 bases, with 16 bases between. The length of the CDR3 is 17 residues.

The J gene is TRBJ2-1, the V gene TRBV30; possible D gene TRBD1, 6 bases. Germline V gene data show CDR1 as GTSNPN and CDR2 as SVGIG (reference sequence). This CDR3 region has 17 residues. Trimming stripped 4 bases from V and 4 bases from J, with 23 bases between. CDR3 nucleotide sequence: TGTGCCTGGAAACAACCGTTGGACAGACCCTCATACAATGAGCAGTTCTTC. This encodes CAWKQPLDRPSYNEQFF.

This chain uses TRBV28 with TRBJ1-1; possibly TRBD1 for D (6 bases). The CDR3 is made up of 14 amino acids. The germline CDR1 and CDR2 sequences are MDHEN and SYDVKM. V was clipped by 6 bases and J by 2 bases, with 13 bases between them. This CDR3 reads CASRLFRGNTEAFF. The CDR3 DNA reads TGTGCCAGCAGACTATTCAGGGGAAACACTGAAGCTTTCTTT. Full variable domain (remainder filled in from reference TRBV28 and TRBJ1-1): DVKVTQSSRYLVKRTGEKVFLECVQDMDHENMFWYRQDPGLGLRLIYFSYDVKMKEKGDIPEGYSVSREKKERFSLILESASTNQTSMYLCASRLFRGNTEAFFGQGTRLTVV.

Comments on this clone: The sample contains more than one DNA sequence encoding this CDR3. The chain has TRBV18 and TRBJ1-1; 9 bases line up with TRBD1. V lost 6 bases and J lost 0; bases outside the gene matches: 5. The CDR3 extends over 15 amino acids. CDR1 and CDR2 from the germline V gene are KGHSH and LQKENI. CDR3 in amino acids: CASSPGTGMNTEAFF. The DNA for the CDR3 is TGTGCCAGCTCCCCCGGGACAGGGATGAACACTGAAGCTTTCTTT. Using reference TRBV18 and TRBJ1-1 for the parts outside the CDR3, the full variable domain is NAGVMQNPRHLVRRRGQEARLRCSPMKGHSHVYWYRQLPEEGLKFMVYLQKENIIDESGMPKERFSAEFPKEGPSILRIQQVVRGDSAAYFCASSPGTGMNTEAFFGQGTRLTVV.

The CDR3 sequence is CATSDLGLAGGHEQFF. The CDR3 coding sequence is TGTGCCACCAGTGATTTAGGGCTAGCGGGGGGGCATGAGCAGTTCTTC. The rearrangement links TRBV24-1 to TRBJ2-1, with TRBD2 matching over 12 bases. Trimming at V came to 1 base and at J to 8 bases, leaving 5 bases not matched to a gene. The CDR3 loop spans 16 amino acids. Germline lookup yields CDR1 KGHDR and CDR2 SFDVKD.

The rearrangement uses TRBV28 and TRBJ2-5; 10 bases are shared with TRBD2. The CDR3 runs to 15 residues. CDR1 MDHEN and CDR2 SYDVKM come from the germline V gene. V was pared by 5 bases and J by 2 bases, with 5 bases of the junction left unmatched. CDR3 sequence reads: CASSRSGGLQETQYF. The CDR3 region has the DNA TGTGCCAGCAGTCGTAGCGGGGGGCTTCAAGAGACCCAGTACTTC. The full variable domain, completed using reference TRBV28 and TRBJ2-5, is DVKVTQSSRYLVKRTGEKVFLECVQDMDHENMFWYRQDPGLGLRLIYFSYDVKMKEKGDIPEGYSVSREKKERFSLILESASTNQTSMYLCASSRSGGLQETQYFGPGTRLLVL.

The CDR3 spells CASSSYNTEAFF. For the CDR3, the DNA is TGCGCCAGCAGCTCTTACAACACTGAAGCTTTCTTT. The chain combines TRBV5-1 with TRBJ1-1; D not certain. Germline V gene sequence: CDR1 SGHRS, CDR2 YFSETQ. Between the trimmed V and J ends, which lost 3 bases and 2 bases, there was a span of 5 bases. The CDR3 loop spans 12 amino acids. The whole variable domain, filled in from reference TRBV5-1 and TRBJ1-1, reads KAGVTQTPRYLIKTRGQQVTLSCSPISGHRSVSWYQQTPGQGLQFLFEYFSETQRNKGNFPGRFSGRQFSNSRSEMNVSTLELGDSALYLCASSSYNTEAFFGQGTRLTVV.

V and J are TRBV20-1 and TRBJ2-5, with 9 bases lining up with TRBD2. From germline, CDR1 is DFQATT and CDR2 SNEGSKA (reference sequence). V lost 3 bases, J lost 1 base, and 3 bases stayed unmatched. There are 14 residues in the CDR3. Written as DNA, the CDR3 is TGCAGTGCTAGTAAGCGGGGGGCCCAAGAGACCCAGTACTTC. Amino acid sequence: CSASKRGAQETQYF.

V gene TRBV20-1 combines with J gene TRBJ2-7, with D unclear. Germline loops: CDR1 DFQATT, CDR2 SNEGSKA (reference sequence). The V gene lost 1 base and the J gene lost 11 bases, with 12 bases spanning the gap. The CDR3 is made up of 11 amino acids. This CDR3 reads CSARGPGSEYV. CDR3 sequence (DNA): TGCAGTGCTAGAGGACCCGGGTCTGAGTACGTC.

This sequence joins TRBV6-5 and TRBJ1-6; D ambiguous. Germline lookup yields CDR1 MNHEY and CDR2 SVGAGI. Trimming cost V 7 bases and J 6 bases, with 13 bases left between them. The CDR3 has 14 residues. CDR3 bases: TGTGCCAGCAAATACCACACCGCTAATTCACCCCTCCACTTT. It is translated as CASKYHTANSPLHF.

The gene calls are TRBV2 and TRBJ2-3; D uncertain. V was pared by 6 bases and J by 2 bases, with 12 bases between. The length of the CDR3 is 14 residues. The germline V gene has CDR1 SNHLY and CDR2 FYNNEI. The CDR3 here is CASSDTGYTDTQYF. The CDR3 nucleotides read TGTGCCAGCAGCGACACTGGATACACAGATACGCAGTATTTT.

V and J are TRBV7-3 and TRBJ2-1, with D perhaps TRBD1 (5 bases). Per the germline V gene, CDR1 is SGHTA and CDR2 is FQGTGA. This CDR3 has 15 residues. V lost 3 bases to trimming and J lost 7 bases, with 16 bases between them. The CDR3 sequence: CASSFGSGPANEQFF. The CDR3 nucleotides read TGTGCCAGCAGCTTCGGGTCAGGGCCCGCGAATGAGCAGTTCTTC.

The chain couples TRBV10-3 to TRBJ2-2; perhaps TRBD2 as D (6 bases). The CDR3 sequence is 14 residues long. Per the germline V gene, CDR1 is ENHRY and CDR2 is SYGVKD. V lost 2 bases to trimming and J lost 6 bases, with 10 bases between them. The CDR3 here is CAISERGGSGELFF. CDR3 in DNA: TGTGCCATCAGTGAGAGGGGAGGTTCCGGGGAGCTGTTTTTT.

The rearrangement uses TRBV4-1 and TRBJ2-2; 8 nucleotides line up with TRBD1. CDR1 is MGHRA, CDR2 YSYEKL, per germline. V gave up 0 bases and J gave up 3 bases; unmatched junction bases: 12. This CDR3 contains 19 residues. CDR3 in DNA: TGCGCCAGCAGCCAAGAATCCCCGGACAGGGTGGTATACACCGGGGAGCTGTTTTTT. Translation gives CASSQESPDRVVYTGELFF.

This clone appeared a single time. The chain has TRBV2 and TRBJ2-3, with 7 nucleotides matching TRBD1. Per the germline V gene, CDR1 is SNHLY and CDR2 is FYNNEI. The V gene end was trimmed by 7 bases and the J gene end by 4 bases; junction bases not matched to a gene: 8. The CDR3 has 14 residues. The CDR3 sequence: CASMPQGEPDTQYF. The CDR3 coding sequence is TGTGCCAGCATGCCCCAGGGGGAACCAGATACGCAGTATTTT.

This chain uses TRBV5-8 with TRBJ1-2; TRBD1 might be the D (6 bases). Trimming took 0 bases from V and 7 from J, leaving 13 bases between them. Germline V CDR1 and CDR2: SGHTS, YDEGEE. The CDR3 extends over 14 amino acids. CDR3 DNA: TGTGCCAGCAGCTTGGGGGACATCCCCCGTGGCTACACCTTC. Protein: CASSLGDIPRGYTF.

This clone was detected only once. The chain joins TRBV11-2 to TRBJ2-3; D unresolved. V shed 4 bases and J shed 2 bases, with 10 bases lying between them. The germline gives CDR1 SGHAT, CDR2 FQNNGV. The CDR3 is 14 residues long. CDR3 DNA sequence: TGTGCCAGCAGCTCCGCGATCACCACAGATACGCAGTATTTT. As protein: CASSSAITTDTQYF.

This clone was counted a single time. The chain recombines TRBV7-2 with TRBJ2-5, with D hard to call. Trimming removed 5 bases from V and 10 bases from J, with 11 bases in between. Germline V gives CDR1 SGHTA, CDR2 FQGNSA. The CDR3 is 11 residues long. The DNA for the CDR3 is TGTGCCAGCAGCCTTCGGACGGACCAGTACTTC. It yields the protein CASSLRTDQYF.

The V and J genes are TRBV24-1 and TRBJ2-1; D might be TRBD1 (6 bases). V was pared by 9 bases and J by 8 bases, with 16 bases between. The germline V gene encodes CDR1 KGHDR and CDR2 SFDVKD. This CDR3 has 13 amino acids. CDR3 in DNA: TGTGCCACCCGAAACAGGGACGGAGATGAGCAGTTCTTC. Translating it yields CATRNRDGDEQFF.

The chain carries TRBV5-6 and TRBJ2-5; D is possibly TRBD2 (6 bases). The V gene lost 1 base and the J gene lost 2 bases, with 12 bases spanning the gap. CDR3 length: 15 residues. Germline V gene data show CDR1 as SGHDT and CDR2 as YYEEEE. The DNA for the CDR3 is TGTGCCAGCAGCTTGACCGGGGGTCCTCAAGAGACCCAGTACTTC. This gives the protein CASSLTGGPQETQYF.

The rearrangement uses TRBV29-1 and TRBJ2-5; a weak D match, TRBD1 (6 bases). Germline V CDR1 and CDR2: SQVTM, ANQGSEA. The CDR3 has 16 amino acids. The V end lost 4 bases, the J end lost 4 bases, and 22 bases lay between the germline ends. CDR3 protein: CSVVGATTQRGETQYF. The DNA for the CDR3 is TGCAGCGTTGTGGGGGCCACCACCCAACGAGGAGAGACCCAGTACTTC.

V is TRBV5-1 and J is TRBJ2-1; TRBD2 agrees at 11 bases. The CDR3 runs 16 residues. J gave up 2 bases and V 1 base, and 2 bases lay outside the gene matches. The germline gives CDR1 SGHRS, CDR2 YFSETQ. The CDR3 spells CASSLSSGGTYNEQFF. The CDR3 nucleotides are TGCGCCAGCAGCTTGTCTAGCGGGGGGACCTACAATGAGCAGTTCTTC.

The chain couples TRBV24-1 to TRBJ2-3, with unresolved D. The CDR3 has 14 amino acids. Germline loops: CDR1 KGHDR, CDR2 SFDVKD. V lost 2 bases to trimming and J lost 0 bases, with 5 bases between them. The DNA for the CDR3 is TGTGCCACCAGTGATTCGGTAAGCACAGATACGCAGTATTTT. This translates into CATSDSVSTDTQYF.

This clone occurred once. The chain links TRBV6-6 to TRBJ2-5, with TRBD1 as a possible D gene (8 bases). Germline-derived CDR1 and CDR2 are MNHNY and SVGAGI (reference sequence). The CDR3 has 14 residues. Trimming removed 6 bases at V and 5 bases at J, with 16 bases between. CDR3 in amino acids: CASRPGQGGETQYF. The CDR3 region has the DNA TGTGCCAGCAGGCCCGGACAGGGAGGGGAGACCCAGTACTTC.

The chain combines TRBV3-1 (or the pseudogene TRBV3-2) with TRBJ1-1; a possible D gene is TRBD1 (6 bases). Trimming left V 7 bases short and J 1 base short, with 13 bases between. Germline V lookup: CDR1 LGHDT, CDR2 YNNKEL (reference sequence). This CDR3 has 14 amino acids. CDR3 amino acids: CASNLRGANTEAFF. The CDR3 DNA follows: TGTGCCAGCAACCTGCGGGGGGCGAACACTGAAGCTTTCTTT.